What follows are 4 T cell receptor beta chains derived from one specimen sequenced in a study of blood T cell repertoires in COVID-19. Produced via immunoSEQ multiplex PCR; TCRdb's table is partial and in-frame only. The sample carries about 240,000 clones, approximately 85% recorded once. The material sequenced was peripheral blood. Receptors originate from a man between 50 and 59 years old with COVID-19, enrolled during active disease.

CDR3 coding DNA: TGTGCCAGCAGCCAAGGGGGCGGGGCCTTGGATACGCAGTATTTT. It codes for CASSQGGGALDTQYF. The chain links TRBV3-1 (or the pseudogene TRBV3-2) to TRBJ2-3, with D possibly TRBD2 on 6 matching bases. V was cut by 1 base and J by 6 bases, with 14 bases left in between. This CDR3 has 15 amino acids. The germline V gene encodes CDR1 LGHDT and CDR2 YNNKEL (reference sequence).

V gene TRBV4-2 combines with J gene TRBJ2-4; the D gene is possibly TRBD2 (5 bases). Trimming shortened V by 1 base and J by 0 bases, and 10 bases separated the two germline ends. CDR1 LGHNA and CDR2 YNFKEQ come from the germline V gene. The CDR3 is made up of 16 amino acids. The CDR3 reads CASSQAGVLAKNIQYF. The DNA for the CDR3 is TGTGCCAGCAGCCAAGCCGGGGTTCTAGCCAAAAACATTCAGTACTTC.

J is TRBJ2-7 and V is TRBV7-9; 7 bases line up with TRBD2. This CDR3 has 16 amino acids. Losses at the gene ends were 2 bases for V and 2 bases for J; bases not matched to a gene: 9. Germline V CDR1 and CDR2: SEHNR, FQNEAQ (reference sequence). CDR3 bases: TGTGCCAGCAGCTTATCTGGCGGGGGAGCAACCTACGAGCAGTACTTC. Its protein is CASSLSGGGATYEQYF.

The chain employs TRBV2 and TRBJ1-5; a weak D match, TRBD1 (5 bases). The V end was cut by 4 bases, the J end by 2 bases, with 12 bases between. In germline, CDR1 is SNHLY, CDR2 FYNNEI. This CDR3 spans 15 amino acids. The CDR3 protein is CASSVWGDGNQPQHF. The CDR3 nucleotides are TGTGCCAGCAGTGTTTGGGGGGACGGCAATCAGCCCCAGCATTTT. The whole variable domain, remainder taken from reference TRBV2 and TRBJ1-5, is EPEVTQTPSHQVTQMGQEVILRCVPISNHLYFYWYRQILGQKVEFLVSFYNNEISEKSEIFDDQFSVERPDGSNFTLKIRSTKLEDSAMYFCASSVWGDGNQPQHFGDGTRLSIL.